A selection of T cell receptor beta chains follows, all from one sample in a study of cytomegalovirus exposure and HLA in healthy donors. Data came from immunoSEQ multiplex PCR; TCRdb stores just in-frame clones and leaves some out. This sample's table has under 200,000 clones. The sequenced sample consisted of PBMCs. Receptors were obtained from a man under 40 in good health and CMV-seronegative. Each CDR3 is given with its conserved first and last residue. The D gene is left open where the match is weak.

j_call d_call v_call cdr3_nt cdr3_aa
TRBJ1-5 . TRBV10-3 TGTGCCATCAGCAAGACAGACAATCAGCCCCAGCATTTT CAISKTDNQPQHF
TRBJ2-7 TRBD1 TRBV19 TGTGCCAGTAGTATTGGCACAGGGGATTCAGACGAGCAGTACTTC CASSIGTGDSDEQYF
TRBJ2-7 . TRBV5-8 TGTGCCAGCAGCCCCATGGGGGGATACGAGCAGTACTTC CASSPMGGYEQYF
TRBJ1-2 TRBD1 TRBV6-1 TGTGCCAGCAGGCCGACAGGGGGCGACTATGGCTACACCTTC CASRPTGGDYGYTF
TRBJ2-3 TRBD2 TRBV13 TGTGCCAGCAGCTTAGGCGGGATAGCGGGAATCCCCCCAGATACGCAGTATTTT CASSLGGIAGIPPDTQYF
TRBJ2-1 TRBD1 TRBV10-3 TGTGCCATCGAGGACAGGGACTTCAATTCCTACAATGAGCAGTTCTTC CAIEDRDFNSYNEQFF
TRBJ2-4 TRBD2 TRBV5-1 TGCGCCAGCAGCTTGGAGGCTAGCGGGGGGGCAGACATTCAGTACTTC CASSLEASGGADIQYF
TRBJ1-4 TRBD1 TRBV5-8 TGTGCCAGCAGCAGGGACAGGGGTGGTGAAAAACTGTTTTTT CASSRDRGGEKLFF
TRBJ2-2 . TRBV4-1 TGCGCCAGCAGCCAAGAAGGGGGGGGGATTGACGGGGAGCTGTTTTTT CASSQEGGGIDGELFF
TRBJ2-5 TRBD1 TRBV5-6 TGTGCCAGCAGTAATACAGGGGGGACGTGGGAGACCCAGTACTTC CASSNTGGTWETQYF
TRBJ2-7 . TRBV7-6 TGTGCCAGCAGCCTAGCGGGACAGGGGTACGAGCAGTACTTC CASSLAGQGYEQYF
TRBJ2-5 TRBD2 TRBV11-3 TGTGCCAGCAGCCCGAGGCGGGGGAACCAAGAGACCCAGTACTTC CASSPRRGNQETQYF
TRBJ2-1 TRBD2 TRBV10-1 TGCGCCAGCAGTGAGTTCGGCGGGAGGGCCTACAATGAGCAGTTCTTC CASSEFGGRAYNEQFF
TRBJ2-5 . TRBV11-3 TGTGCCAGCAGCTTAGAACCGGGTGCGGCCGAGACCCAGTACTTC CASSLEPGAAETQYF
TRBJ2-5 . TRBV5-1 TGCGCCAGCAGCTTGGTTTCTCAAGAGACCCAGTACTTC CASSLVSQETQYF
TRBJ2-7 TRBD1 TRBV30 TGTGCCTGGAGCCGTCTCCCACAGGGGGCCTACGAGCAGTACTTC CAWSRLPQGAYEQYF
TRBJ2-5 . TRBV18 TGTGCCAGCTCACCACGGTCAGGGGTGGGTTCATCGATCTGGGAGACCCAGTACTTC CASSPRSGVGSSIWETQYF
TRBJ2-2 TRBD1 TRBV28 TGTGCCAGCAGTCCCGGGGACAGGGAAGATTTAACCGGGGAGCTGTTTTTT CASSPGDREDLTGELFF
TRBJ1-1 TRBD1 TRBV5-4 TGTGCCAGCAGCCTTACCGGAGAGAGGGGGCGCTCGGCTTTCTTT CASSLTGERGRSAFF
TRBJ1-6 . TRBV6-1 TGTGCCAGCAGGATAGACTGGGTGAATTCACCCCTCCACTTT CASRIDWVNSPLHF
TRBJ2-4 . TRBV4-2 TGTGCCAGCAGCCAAGAAAGCCGGGGTTGGGGCAAAAACATTCAGTACTTC CASSQESRGWGKNIQYF
TRBJ2-7 . TRBV6-1 TGTGCCAGCAGTGAAGCGCTACGTTACGAGCAGTACTTC CASSEALRYEQYF
TRBJ2-7 . TRBV5-1 TGCGCCAGCAGCCCACAGGGCTACGAGCAGTACTTC CASSPQGYEQYF